A single sample gave rise to the 22 T cell receptor beta chains below, sequenced in a study of regulatory T cells in long-lasting Graves disease. Investigators prepared the TCR beta libraries by applying iRepertoire HTBI primers and Arm-PCR of CDR3 regions. TCRdb used MiXCR to reprocess the multiplex PCR reads, holding one entry per CDR3 protein. In the table there are 400,000 to 500,000 distinct CDR3 sequences, less than 25% of which are singletons. As for time point: persistent/refractory GD, antithyroid drugs over 5 years with positive TRAb. RNA isolated from PBMCs was used to make the TCR library. Sequenced here: peripheral blood mononuclear cells (PBMCs), sampled when the disease was refractory, from a patient treated with antithyroid drugs. The receptors here all came from a female donor with Graves disease.

This clonotype showed up many times. V gene TRBV24-1 combines with J gene TRBJ2-5; D unresolved. CDR1 and CDR2 from the germline V gene are KGHDR and SFDVKD. The CDR3 totals 17 residues. Trimming pared 0 bases from V and 4 bases from J, leaving 17 bases between. CDR3 sequence: CATSDLQVQSLIETQYF. The DNA for the CDR3 is TGTGCCACCAGTGATTTGCAAGTACAATCCTTAATAGAGACCCAGTACTTC.

V and J are TRBV12-3 or TRBV12-4 and TRBJ2-1, with 12 bases lining up with TRBD2. The CDR3 totals 16 residues. Trimming removed 6 bases from V and 5 bases from J; junction bases left unmatched: 8. Here the CDR3 DNA reads TGTGCCAGCAGCACTCTGACTAGCGGGAGACACAATGAGCAGTTCTTC. Its translation: CASSTLTSGRHNEQFF.

The V call is TRBV30, the J call TRBJ1-1; unclear D gene. Trimming took off 2 bases at V and 1 base at J, with 14 bases between the two ends. The CDR3 length is 15 residues. Germline CDR1 and CDR2: GTSNPN and SVGIG (reference sequence). This CDR3 reads CAWSPSRRANTEAFF. The DNA for the CDR3 is TGTGCCTGGAGTCCCAGCCGGCGGGCGAACACTGAAGCTTTCTTT. Drawing the rest from reference TRBV30 and TRBJ1-1, the complete variable domain is SQTIHQWPATLVQPVGSPLSLECTVEGTSNPNLYWYRQAAGRGLQLLFYSVGIGQISSEVPQNLSASRPQDRQFILSSKKLLLSDSGFYLCAWSPSRRANTEAFFGQGTRLTVV.

The rearrangement links TRBV19 to TRBJ2-7, with TRBD1 matching 8 bases. The V gene end was trimmed by 3 bases and the J gene end by 4 bases; junction bases not matched to a gene: 8. Germline CDR1 is LNHDA and CDR2 is SQIVND (reference sequence). The CDR3 spans 15 residues. The CDR3 region is CASSILGTGNYEQYF. Here the CDR3 DNA reads TGTGCCAGTAGTATTTTGGGGACAGGCAATTACGAGCAGTACTTC.

The sample holds a few counts of this clonotype. J is TRBJ1-6 and V is TRBV5-1; 8 bases match TRBD1. Per the germline V gene, CDR1 is SGHRS and CDR2 is YFSETQ. The junction had 7 bases not matched to a gene; V was cut back by 2 bases and J by 6 bases. This CDR3 is 16 amino acids long. The CDR3 reads CASSLLPGQVNSPLHF. In DNA, the CDR3 is TGCGCCAGCAGCTTACTGCCGGGACAGGTTAATTCACCCCTCCACTTT.

The chain recombines TRBV19 with TRBJ1-1; D call uncertain. This CDR3 region has 15 residues. The V and J ends lost 1 base and 7 bases respectively, with 16 bases between them. The germline CDR1 and CDR2 sequences are LNHDA and SQIVND (reference sequence). The CDR3 nucleotides read TGTGCCAGTAGTATAGCAGTCAGCGTAACGGATGAAGCTTTCTTT. It specifies CASSIAVSVTDEAFF.

This sequence joins TRBV19 and TRBJ2-7; TRBD1 is a possible D gene (6 bases). V shed 5 bases and J shed 1 base, with 21 bases lying between them. Germline V gene lookup returns CDR1 LNHDA and CDR2 SQIVND (reference sequence). This CDR3 contains 17 residues. The CDR3 here is CASSLHITSGTSYEQYF. In DNA form, the CDR3 reads TGTGCCAGTAGTCTTCATATTACATCCGGGACATCCTACGAGCAGTACTTC.

This chain joins TRBV27 and TRBJ2-4; 16 bases are a match to TRBD2. The junction had 3 bases not matched to a gene; V was cut back by 3 bases and J by 1 base. Germline V gene sequence: CDR1 MNHEY, CDR2 SMNVEV (reference sequence). This CDR3 has 18 residues. This CDR3 is CASSFGTSGRGAKNIQYF. The CDR3, as DNA: TGTGCCAGCAGTTTTGGGACTAGCGGGAGGGGGGCCAAAAACATTCAGTACTTC.

This clonotype has ten or more counts. This chain joins TRBV15 and TRBJ1-5; 10 nucleotides align to TRBD1. With V trimmed by 8 bases and J by 6 bases, 4 bases remained unmatched. CDR3 size: 13 residues. Germline CDR1 reads LNHNV; CDR2 reads YYDKDF (reference sequence). Here the CDR3 DNA reads TGTGCCACCGCCAGGGACAGGGGTCAGCCCCAGCATTTT. The encoded protein is CATARDRGQPQHF.

This clonotype occurred many times. The chain is built from TRBV7-2 and TRBJ2-5, with a possible D match to TRBD2 (5 bases). The end of the DNA is better explained by TRBJ2-1, so the J call may be wrong. The CDR3 extends over 16 amino acids. The germline V gene encodes CDR1 SGHTA and CDR2 FQGNSA. DNA of the CDR3: TGTGCCAGCAGCTTAGCAGAGAACGGGAAACGCAATGAGCAGTTCTTC. This encodes CASSLAENGKRNEQFF.

The sample holds a few counts of this clonotype. J is TRBJ1-1 and V is TRBV19; no firm D call. Germline V gene sequence: CDR1 LNHDA, CDR2 SQIVND (reference sequence). V gave up 1 base and J gave up 3 bases, with 9 bases separating them. The length of the CDR3 is 14 residues. CDR3 sequence (DNA): TGTGCCAGTAGTATAGGCAGAGGATACACTGAAGCTTTCTTT. This encodes CASSIGRGYTEAFF.

This clonotype was found many times. The gene calls are TRBV28 and TRBJ2-6, with a tentative D call TRBD1 (5 bases). Germline V gene sequence: CDR1 MDHEN, CDR2 SYDVKM. The V and J ends lost 4 bases and 0 bases respectively, with 13 bases between them. The CDR3 has 17 residues. The CDR3 here is CASSYGRTISGANVLTF. CDR3 sequence (DNA): TGTGCCAGCAGTTACGGCAGGACAATCTCTGGGGCCAACGTCCTGACTTTC.

This clonotype showed up many times. The V and J genes are TRBV2 and TRBJ2-7; 13 bases align to TRBD2. The CDR3 runs 15 residues. Trimming cost V 6 bases and J 5 bases; bases outside gene matches: 7. Germline CDR1 and CDR2: SNHLY and FYNNEI. CDR3 bases: TGTGCCAGCAGGGGGACTAGCGGGACGTTCGACGAGCAGTACTTC. It is translated as CASRGTSGTFDEQYF.

On this clonotype itself: A clone one base away is much larger, so this may be a read error. The rearrangement links TRBV28 to TRBJ1-4; D call uncertain. Germline V gene lookup returns CDR1 MDHEN and CDR2 SYDVKM. V was pared by 5 bases and J by 8 bases, with 15 bases between. The CDR3 has 14 residues. The CDR3 region is CASSQRPKPEKLFF. The CDR3 DNA follows: TGTGCCAGCAGTCAAAGACCCAAACCCGAAAAACTGTTTTTT.

This clonotype was seen ten or more times. The chain joins TRBV6-1 to TRBJ1-2, with TRBD1 as a possible D gene (6 bases). The CDR3 has 14 residues. Trimming shortened V by 3 bases and J by 2 bases, and 10 bases separated the two germline ends. CDR1 MNHNS and CDR2 SASEGT come from the germline V gene. CDR3 protein: CASSEADRNYGYTF. In nucleotides, the CDR3 is TGTGCCAGCAGTGAGGCAGACAGGAACTATGGCTACACCTTC.

In its sample, this clonotype was seen many times. CDR3 bases: TGTGCCAGCAGGAGGGGGGGGACCTCCTACGAGCAGTACTTC. Translated: CASRRGGTSYEQYF. The chain joins TRBV6-1 to TRBJ2-7; tentative D call: TRBD2 (7 bases). V lost 6 bases and J 0 bases, leaving 12 bases between the germline ends. Germline values: CDR1 MNHNS, CDR2 SASEGT. The CDR3 is 14 amino acids.

The V call is TRBV6-1, the J call TRBJ2-5; no firm D call. Germline V gives CDR1 MNHNS, CDR2 SASEGT. This CDR3 spans 9 amino acids. The V end was cut by 5 bases, the J end by 9 bases, with 4 bases between. The CDR3 sequence is CASSRSQYF. The CDR3 bases are TGTGCCAGCAGTAGGTCCCAGTACTTC.

The chain recombines TRBV28 with TRBJ2-7; 8 bases agree with TRBD1. V lost 7 bases, J lost 5 bases, and 16 bases stayed unmatched. CDR3 size: 16 residues. Germline-derived CDR1 and CDR2 are MDHEN and SYDVKM. CDR3 in amino acids: CASTNSGGVGFNEQYF. In nucleotides, the CDR3 is TGTGCCAGCACTAACTCAGGGGGCGTAGGCTTTAACGAGCAGTACTTC. Using reference TRBV28 and TRBJ2-7 for the parts outside the CDR3, the full variable domain is DVKVTQSSRYLVKRTGEKVFLECVQDMDHENMFWYRQDPGLGLRLIYFSYDVKMKEKGDIPEGYSVSREKKERFSLILESASTNQTSMYLCASTNSGGVGFNEQYFGPGTRLTVT.

The chain is built from TRBV7-2 and TRBJ2-5; D remains ambiguous. V lost 3 bases and J lost 0, with 11 bases in between. The CDR3 contains 15 residues. Germline V gene lookup returns CDR1 SGHTA and CDR2 FQGNSA. CDR3 DNA sequence: TGTGCCAGCAGCTTGGGATATCTTGACCAAGAGACCCAGTACTTC. Amino acids: CASSLGYLDQETQYF.

The J gene is TRBJ2-7, the V gene TRBV10-3, with D perhaps TRBD1 or TRBD2 (5 bases each). The CDR3 is 15 amino acids. Between the trimmed V and J ends, which lost 5 bases and 0 bases, there was a span of 14 bases. Germline lookup yields CDR1 ENHRY and CDR2 SYGVKD. The CDR3 nucleotides read TGTGCCATCAGTTCCATTGGGGGTAGCTCCTACGAGCAGTACTTC. Encoded protein: CAISSIGGSSYEQYF.

This clonotype was seen a few times. This rearrangement joins TRBV24-1 to TRBJ2-7; 12 bases line up with TRBD2. CDR1 is KGHDR, CDR2 SFDVKD, per germline. V was pared by 6 bases and J by 5 bases, with 13 bases of the junction left unmatched. There are 17 residues in the CDR3. CDR3 bases: TGTGCCACCAGTCGACTAGCGGGAGATTTTAATGCGGACGAGCAGTACTTC. As protein: CATSRLAGDFNADEQYF.

V gene TRBV9 combines with J gene TRBJ1-3; D is undetermined. The CDR3 is 14 amino acids. V lost 1 base, J lost 3 bases, and 8 bases lay in between. Germline V CDR1 and CDR2: SGDLS, YYNGEE. Here the CDR3 reads CASSVSGNGNTIYF. The CDR3 DNA follows: TGTGCCAGCAGCGTAAGTGGGAATGGAAACACCATATATTTT.